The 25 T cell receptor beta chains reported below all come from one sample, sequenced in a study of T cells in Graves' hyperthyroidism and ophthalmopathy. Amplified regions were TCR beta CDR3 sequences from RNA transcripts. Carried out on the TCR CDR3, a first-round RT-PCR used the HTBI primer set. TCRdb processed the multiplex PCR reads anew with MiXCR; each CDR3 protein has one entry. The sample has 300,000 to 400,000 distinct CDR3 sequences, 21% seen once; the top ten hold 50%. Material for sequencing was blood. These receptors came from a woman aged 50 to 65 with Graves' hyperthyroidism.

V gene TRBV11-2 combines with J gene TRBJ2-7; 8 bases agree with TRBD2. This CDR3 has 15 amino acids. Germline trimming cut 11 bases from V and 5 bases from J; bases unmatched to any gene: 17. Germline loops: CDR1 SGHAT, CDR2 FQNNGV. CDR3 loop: CASTGGPAGVHEQYF. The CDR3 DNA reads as TGTGCCTCTACGGGGGGTCCAGCGGGAGTTCACGAGCAGTACTTC.

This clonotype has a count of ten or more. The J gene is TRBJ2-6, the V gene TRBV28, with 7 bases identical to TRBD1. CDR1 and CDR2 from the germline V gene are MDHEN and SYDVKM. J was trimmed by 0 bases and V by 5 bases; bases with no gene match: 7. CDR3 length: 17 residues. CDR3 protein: CASSPGQVPSGANVLTF. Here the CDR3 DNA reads TGTGCCAGCAGTCCCGGACAGGTACCCTCTGGGGCCAACGTCCTGACTTTC.

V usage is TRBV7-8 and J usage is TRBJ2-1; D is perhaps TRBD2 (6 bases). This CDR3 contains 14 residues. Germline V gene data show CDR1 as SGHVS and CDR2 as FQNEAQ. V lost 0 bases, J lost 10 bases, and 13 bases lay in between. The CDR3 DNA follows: TGTGCCAGCAGCTTAGCCGGGACTCCAGGGGAGCAGTTCTTC. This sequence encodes CASSLAGTPGEQFF.

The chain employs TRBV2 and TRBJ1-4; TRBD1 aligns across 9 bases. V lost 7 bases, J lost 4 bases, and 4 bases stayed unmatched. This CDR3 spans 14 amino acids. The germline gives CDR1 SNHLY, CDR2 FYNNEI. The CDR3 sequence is CASIPTGGNEKLFF. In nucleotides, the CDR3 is TGTGCCAGCATTCCGACAGGGGGTAATGAAAAACTGTTTTTT.

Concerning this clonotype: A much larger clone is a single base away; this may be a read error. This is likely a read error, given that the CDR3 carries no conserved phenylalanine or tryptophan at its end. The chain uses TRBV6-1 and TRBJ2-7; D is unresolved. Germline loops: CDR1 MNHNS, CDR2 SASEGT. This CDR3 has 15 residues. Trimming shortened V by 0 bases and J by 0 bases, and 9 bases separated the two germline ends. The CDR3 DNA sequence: TGTGCCAGCAGTGAAGCAGGGCGGAGCTCCTACGAGCAGTACCTC. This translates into CASSEAGRSSYEQYL.

The DNA of the CDR3 is TGTGCCAGCAGTTACCGACCGGCTGGAGCTTTCTTT. It translates to CASSYRPAGAFF. V gene TRBV6-2 or TRBV6-3 combines with J gene TRBJ1-1; D unresolved. The CDR3 contains 12 residues. V was cut by 2 bases and J by 10 bases, with 11 bases left in between. Germline CDR1 reads MNHEY; CDR2 reads SVGEGT.

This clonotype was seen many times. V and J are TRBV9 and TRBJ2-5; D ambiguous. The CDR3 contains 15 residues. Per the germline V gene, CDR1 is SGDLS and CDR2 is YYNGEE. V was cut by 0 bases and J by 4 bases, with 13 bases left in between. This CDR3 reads CASSVDHGPRETQYF. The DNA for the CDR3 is TGTGCCAGCAGCGTAGACCATGGGCCCAGAGAGACCCAGTACTTC.

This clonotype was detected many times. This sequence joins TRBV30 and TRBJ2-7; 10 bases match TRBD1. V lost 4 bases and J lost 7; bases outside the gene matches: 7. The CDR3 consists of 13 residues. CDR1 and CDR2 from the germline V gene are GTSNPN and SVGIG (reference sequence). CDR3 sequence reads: CAWTTGGFGEQYF. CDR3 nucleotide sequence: TGTGCCTGGACGACAGGGGGCTTCGGAGAGCAGTACTTC. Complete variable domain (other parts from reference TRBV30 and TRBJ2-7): SQTIHQWPATLVQPVGSPLSLECTVEGTSNPNLYWYRQAAGRGLQLLFYSVGIGQISSEVPQNLSASRPQDRQFILSSKKLLLSDSGFYLCAWTTGGFGEQYFGPGTRLTVT.

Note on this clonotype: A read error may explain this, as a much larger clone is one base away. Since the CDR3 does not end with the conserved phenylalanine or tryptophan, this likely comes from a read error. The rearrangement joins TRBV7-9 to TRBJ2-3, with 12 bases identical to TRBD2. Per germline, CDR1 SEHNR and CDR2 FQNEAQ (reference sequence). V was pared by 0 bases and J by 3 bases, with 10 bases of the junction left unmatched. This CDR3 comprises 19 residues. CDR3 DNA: TGTGCCAGCAGCTTAGCGACATTGGCTAGCGGGGGGGCTACAGATACGCAGTATTCT. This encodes CASSLATLASGGATDTQYS.

The CDR3 DNA reads as TGTGCCAGCAGTTTGAGTAGCGGGAGATACAATGAGCAGTTCTTC. Translating gives CASSLSSGRYNEQFF. The rearrangement joins TRBV28 to TRBJ2-1, with 9 bases identical to TRBD2. The CDR3 runs 15 residues. Germline V gene data show CDR1 as MDHEN and CDR2 as SYDVKM. V lost 3 bases to trimming and J lost 4 bases; unmatched junction nucleotides: 4.

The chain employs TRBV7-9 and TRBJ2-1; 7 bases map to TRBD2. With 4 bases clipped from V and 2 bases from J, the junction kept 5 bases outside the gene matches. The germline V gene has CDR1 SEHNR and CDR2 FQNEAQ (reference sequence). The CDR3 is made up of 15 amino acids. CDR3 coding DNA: TGTGCCAGCAGCTCGTCCGCGGGGGCCTACAATGAGCAGTTCTTC. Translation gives CASSSSAGAYNEQFF.

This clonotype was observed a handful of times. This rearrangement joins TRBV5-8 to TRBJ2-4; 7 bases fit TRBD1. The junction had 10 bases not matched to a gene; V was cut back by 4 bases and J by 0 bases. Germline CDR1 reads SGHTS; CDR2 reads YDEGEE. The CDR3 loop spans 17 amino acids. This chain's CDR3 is CASSPRQGGPAKNIQYF. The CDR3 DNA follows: TGTGCCAGCAGCCCGCGACAGGGCGGCCCAGCCAAAAACATTCAGTACTTC.

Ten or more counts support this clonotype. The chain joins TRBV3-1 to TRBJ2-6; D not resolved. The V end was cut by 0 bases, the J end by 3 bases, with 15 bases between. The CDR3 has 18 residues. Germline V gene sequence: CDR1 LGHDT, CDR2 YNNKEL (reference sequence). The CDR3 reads CASSQDFSWVRGANVLTF. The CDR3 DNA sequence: TGTGCCAGCAGCCAAGACTTCTCGTGGGTTCGTGGGGCCAACGTCCTGACTTTC.

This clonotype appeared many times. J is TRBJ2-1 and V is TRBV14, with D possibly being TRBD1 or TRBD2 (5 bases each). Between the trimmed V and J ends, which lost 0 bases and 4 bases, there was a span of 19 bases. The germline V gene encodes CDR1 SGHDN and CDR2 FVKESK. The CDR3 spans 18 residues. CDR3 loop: CASSQESVFEGLYNEQFF. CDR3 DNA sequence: TGTGCCAGCAGCCAAGAATCGGTGTTTGAGGGGCTTTACAATGAGCAGTTCTTC.

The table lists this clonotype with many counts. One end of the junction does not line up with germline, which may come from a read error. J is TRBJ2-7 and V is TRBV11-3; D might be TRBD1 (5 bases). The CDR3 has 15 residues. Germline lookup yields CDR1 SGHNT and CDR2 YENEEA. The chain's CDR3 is CASSLDPSTEYEQYF. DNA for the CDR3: TGTGCCAGCAGCCTAGACCCCTCGACAGAGTACGAGCAGTACTTC.

CDR3 region: CASRRAADLNSPLHF. The DNA for the CDR3 is TGTGCCAGCAGGAGGGCCGCTGACCTGAATTCACCCCTCCACTTT. The chain employs TRBV2 and TRBJ1-6; D call uncertain. CDR1 is SNHLY and CDR2 is FYNNEI in the germline V gene. This CDR3 comprises 15 residues. The V and J ends lost 6 bases and 7 bases respectively, with 16 bases between them.

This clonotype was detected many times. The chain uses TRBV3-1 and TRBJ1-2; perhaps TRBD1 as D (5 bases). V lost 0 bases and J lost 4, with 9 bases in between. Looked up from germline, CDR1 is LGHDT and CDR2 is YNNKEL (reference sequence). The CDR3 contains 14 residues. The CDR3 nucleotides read TGTGCCAGCAGCCAAGATGAACAGGCCTATGGCTACACCTTC. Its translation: CASSQDEQAYGYTF.

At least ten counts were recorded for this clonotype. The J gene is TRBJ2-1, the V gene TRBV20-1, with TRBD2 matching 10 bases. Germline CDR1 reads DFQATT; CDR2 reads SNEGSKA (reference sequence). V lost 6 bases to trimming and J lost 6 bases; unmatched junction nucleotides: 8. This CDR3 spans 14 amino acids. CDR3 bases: TGCAGTGCCACGACAAGCGGGAGGGCCAATGAGCAGTTCTTC. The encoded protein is CSATTSGRANEQFF.

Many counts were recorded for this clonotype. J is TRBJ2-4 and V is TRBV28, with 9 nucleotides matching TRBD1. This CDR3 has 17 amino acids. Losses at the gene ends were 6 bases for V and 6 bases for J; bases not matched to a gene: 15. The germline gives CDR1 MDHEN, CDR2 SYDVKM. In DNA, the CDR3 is TGTGCCAGCAGGGGTACAGGGGGCCAAGGTGGGGGAAACATTCAGTACTTC. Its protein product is CASRGTGGQGGGNIQYF. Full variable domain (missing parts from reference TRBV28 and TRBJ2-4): DVKVTQSSRYLVKRTGEKVFLECVQDMDHENMFWYRQDPGLGLRLIYFSYDVKMKEKGDIPEGYSVSREKKERFSLILESASTNQTSMYLCASRGTGGQGGGNIQYFGAGTRLSVL.

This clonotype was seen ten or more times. Here the CDR3 reads CSAKPGQTQPQHF. DNA of the CDR3: TGCAGTGCTAAGCCGGGACAGACTCAGCCCCAGCATTTT. V usage is TRBV20-1 and J usage is TRBJ1-5; 7 bases align to TRBD1. Germline V lookup: CDR1 DFQATT, CDR2 SNEGSKA (reference sequence). The CDR3 is made up of 13 amino acids. V shed 4 bases, J shed 6 bases, and the junction held 6 bases outside the gene matches.

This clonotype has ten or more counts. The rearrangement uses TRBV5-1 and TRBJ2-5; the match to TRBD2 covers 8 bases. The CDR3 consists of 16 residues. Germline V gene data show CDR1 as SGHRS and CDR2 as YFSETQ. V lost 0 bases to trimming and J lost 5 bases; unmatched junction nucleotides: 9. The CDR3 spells CASSLAVSGGRETQYF. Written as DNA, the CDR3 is TGCGCCAGCAGCTTGGCCGTCAGCGGGGGACGGGAGACCCAGTACTTC.

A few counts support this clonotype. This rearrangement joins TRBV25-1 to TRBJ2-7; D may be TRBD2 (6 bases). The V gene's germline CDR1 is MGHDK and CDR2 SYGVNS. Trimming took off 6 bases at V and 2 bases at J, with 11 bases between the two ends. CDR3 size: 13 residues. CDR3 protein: CASREGGAYEQYF. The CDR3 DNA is TGTGCCAGCAGGGAGGGCGGGGCCTACGAGCAGTACTTC.

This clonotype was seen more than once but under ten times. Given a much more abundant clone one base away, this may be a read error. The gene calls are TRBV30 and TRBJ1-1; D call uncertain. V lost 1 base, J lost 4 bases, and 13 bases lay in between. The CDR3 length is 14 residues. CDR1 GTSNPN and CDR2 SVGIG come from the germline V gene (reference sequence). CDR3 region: CAWSAGVLSTEAFF. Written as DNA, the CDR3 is TGTGCCTGGAGTGCGGGAGTCCTGAGCACTGAAGCTTTCTTT.

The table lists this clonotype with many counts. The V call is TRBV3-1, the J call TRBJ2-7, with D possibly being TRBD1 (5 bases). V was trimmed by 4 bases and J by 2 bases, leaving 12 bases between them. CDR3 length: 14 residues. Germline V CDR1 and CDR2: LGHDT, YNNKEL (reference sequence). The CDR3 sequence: CASSLRGRAYEQYF. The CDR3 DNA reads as TGTGCCAGCAGCCTTCGAGGCAGGGCCTACGAGCAGTACTTC.

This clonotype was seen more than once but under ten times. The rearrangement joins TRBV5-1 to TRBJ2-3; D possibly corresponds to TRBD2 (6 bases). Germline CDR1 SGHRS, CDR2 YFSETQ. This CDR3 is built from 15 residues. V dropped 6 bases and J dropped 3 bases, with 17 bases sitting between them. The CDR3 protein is CASKGSRELTDTQYF. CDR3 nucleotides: TGCGCCAGCAAGGGCAGCCGGGAGTTGACAGATACGCAGTATTTT.